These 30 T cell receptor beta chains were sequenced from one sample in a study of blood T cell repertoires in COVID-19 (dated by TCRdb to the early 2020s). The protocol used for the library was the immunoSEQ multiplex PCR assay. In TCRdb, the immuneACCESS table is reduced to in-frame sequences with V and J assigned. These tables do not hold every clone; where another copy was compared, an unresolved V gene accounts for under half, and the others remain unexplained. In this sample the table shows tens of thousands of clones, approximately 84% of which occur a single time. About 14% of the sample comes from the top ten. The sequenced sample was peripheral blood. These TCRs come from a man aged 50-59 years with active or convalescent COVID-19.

For the CDR3, the DNA is TGTGCCAGCAGCTTTAGCAGCGGGGGGGCCTCCTCAGATACGCAGTATTTT. Translated: CASSFSSGGASSDTQYF. The chain joins TRBV5-6 to TRBJ2-3; 10 nucleotides agree with TRBD2. Trimming at V came to 2 bases and at J to 4 bases, leaving 10 bases not matched to a gene. CDR1 and CDR2 (germline): SGHDT, YYEEEE. The CDR3 runs 17 residues.

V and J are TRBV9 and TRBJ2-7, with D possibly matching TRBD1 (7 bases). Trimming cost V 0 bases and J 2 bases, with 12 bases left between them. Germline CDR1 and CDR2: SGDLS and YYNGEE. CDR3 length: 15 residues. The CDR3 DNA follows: TGTGCCAGCAGCGTAGGCGGGACAGCAGCCTACGAGCAGTACTTC. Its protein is CASSVGGTAAYEQYF.

The chain's CDR3 is CASSISPPGQGARAEAFF. Here the CDR3 DNA reads TGTGCCAGTAGTATAAGTCCGCCGGGACAGGGGGCCAGGGCTGAAGCTTTCTTT. The chain employs TRBV19 and TRBJ1-1; 12 bases are a match to TRBD1. V dropped 2 bases and J dropped 6; count of bases not matched to a gene: 13. Germline V lookup: CDR1 LNHDA, CDR2 SQIVND (reference sequence). There are 18 residues in the CDR3.

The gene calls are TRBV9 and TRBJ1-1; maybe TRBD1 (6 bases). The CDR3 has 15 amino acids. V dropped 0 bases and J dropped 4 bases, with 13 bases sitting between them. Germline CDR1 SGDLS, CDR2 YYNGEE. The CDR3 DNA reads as TGTGCCAGCAGCGTAGCGTCGGGGGGCCTCACTGAAGCTTTCTTT. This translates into CASSVASGGLTEAFF.

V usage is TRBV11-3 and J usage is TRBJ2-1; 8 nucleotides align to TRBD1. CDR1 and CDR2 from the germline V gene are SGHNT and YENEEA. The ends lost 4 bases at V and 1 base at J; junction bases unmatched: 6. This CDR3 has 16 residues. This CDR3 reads CASSSGGQGSYNEQFF. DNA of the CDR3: TGTGCCAGCAGCTCGGGTGGACAGGGATCCTACAATGAGCAGTTCTTC. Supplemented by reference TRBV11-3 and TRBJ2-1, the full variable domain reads EAGVVQSPRYKIIEKKQPVAFWCNPISGHNTLYWYLQNLGQGPELLIRYENEEAVDDSQLPKDRFSAERLKGVDSTLKIQPAELGDSAVYLCASSSGGQGSYNEQFFGPGTRLTVL.

The CDR3 DNA sequence: TGTGCCAGCAGTAGACAGGGCCATGGCTACACCTTC. Its protein product is CASSRQGHGYTF. The chain carries TRBV2 and TRBJ1-2; TRBD1 agrees at 7 bases. The CDR3 is made up of 12 amino acids. The J segment lost 6 bases and the V segment lost 5 bases, leaving 3 bases of the junction unmatched. Germline CDR1 SNHLY, CDR2 FYNNEI. The whole variable domain, filled in from reference TRBV2 and TRBJ1-2, reads EPEVTQTPSHQVTQMGQEVILRCVPISNHLYFYWYRQILGQKVEFLVSFYNNEISEKSEIFDDQFSVERPDGSNFTLKIRSTKLEDSAMYFCASSRQGHGYTFGSGTRLTVV.

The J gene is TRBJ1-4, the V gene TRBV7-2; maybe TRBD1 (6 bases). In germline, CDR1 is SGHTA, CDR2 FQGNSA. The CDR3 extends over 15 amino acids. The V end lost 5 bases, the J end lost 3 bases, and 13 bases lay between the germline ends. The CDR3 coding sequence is TGTGCCAGCAGCCCCCGACAGGCGCCTAATGAAAAACTGTTTTTT. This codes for CASSPRQAPNEKLFF.

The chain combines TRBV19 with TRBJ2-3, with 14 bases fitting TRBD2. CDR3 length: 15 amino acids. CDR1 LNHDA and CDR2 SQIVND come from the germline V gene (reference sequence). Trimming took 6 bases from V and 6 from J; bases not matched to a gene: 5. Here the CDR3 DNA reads TGTGCCAGTAGGACTAGCGGGGGGGCTTATGATACGCAGTATTTT. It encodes CASRTSGGAYDTQYF.

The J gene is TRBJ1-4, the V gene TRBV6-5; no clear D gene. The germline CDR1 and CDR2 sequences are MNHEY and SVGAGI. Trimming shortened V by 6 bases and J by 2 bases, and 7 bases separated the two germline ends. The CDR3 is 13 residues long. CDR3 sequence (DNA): TGTGCCAGCAGGGCCAGGACTAATGAAAAACTGTTTTTT. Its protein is CASRARTNEKLFF.

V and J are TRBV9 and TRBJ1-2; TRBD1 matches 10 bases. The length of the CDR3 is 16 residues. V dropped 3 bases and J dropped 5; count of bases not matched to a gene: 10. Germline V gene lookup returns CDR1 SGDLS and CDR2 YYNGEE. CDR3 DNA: TGTGCCAGCAGCGCCTATGACAGGGGGCTGTGGTATGGCTACACCTTC. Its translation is CASSAYDRGLWYGYTF.

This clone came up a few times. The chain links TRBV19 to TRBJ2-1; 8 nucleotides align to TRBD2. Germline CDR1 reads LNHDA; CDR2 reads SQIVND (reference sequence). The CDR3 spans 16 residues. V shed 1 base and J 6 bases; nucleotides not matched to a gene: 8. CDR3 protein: CASSIGRGGPSNEQFF. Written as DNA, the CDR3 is TGTGCCAGTAGTATAGGTCGCGGGGGGCCCTCCAATGAGCAGTTCTTC.

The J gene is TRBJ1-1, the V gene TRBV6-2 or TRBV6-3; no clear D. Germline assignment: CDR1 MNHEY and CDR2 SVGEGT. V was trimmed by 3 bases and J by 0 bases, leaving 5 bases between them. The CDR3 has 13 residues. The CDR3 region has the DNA TGTGCCAGCAGTTATCAGTTGAACACTGAAGCTTTCTTT. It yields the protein CASSYQLNTEAFF.

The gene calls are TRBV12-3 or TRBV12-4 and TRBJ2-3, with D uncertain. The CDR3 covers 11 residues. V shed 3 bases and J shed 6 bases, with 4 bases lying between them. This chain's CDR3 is CASSLRDTQYF. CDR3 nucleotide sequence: TGTGCCAGCAGTTTGAGGGATACGCAGTATTTT.

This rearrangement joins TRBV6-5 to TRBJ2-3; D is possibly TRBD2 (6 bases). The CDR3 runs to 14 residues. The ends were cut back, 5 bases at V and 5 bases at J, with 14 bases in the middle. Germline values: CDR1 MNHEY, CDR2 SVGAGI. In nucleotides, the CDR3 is TGTGCCAGCAGTACCAGACTAGGCCTAGATACGCAGTATTTT. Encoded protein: CASSTRLGLDTQYF.

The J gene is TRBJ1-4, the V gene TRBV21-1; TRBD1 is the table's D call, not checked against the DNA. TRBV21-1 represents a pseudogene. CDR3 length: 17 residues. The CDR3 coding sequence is TGTGCCAGCAGCAAAGCGAAAGGTCGGCAGGGGAATGAAAAACTGTTTTTT. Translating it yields CASSKAKGRQGNEKLFF.

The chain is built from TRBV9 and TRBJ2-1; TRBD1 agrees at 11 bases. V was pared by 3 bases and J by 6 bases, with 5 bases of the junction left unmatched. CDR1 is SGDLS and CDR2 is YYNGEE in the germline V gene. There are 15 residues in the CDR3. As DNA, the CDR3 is TGTGCCAGCAGCGCGCGGGACAGGGGGATCAATGAGCAGTTCTTC. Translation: CASSARDRGINEQFF.

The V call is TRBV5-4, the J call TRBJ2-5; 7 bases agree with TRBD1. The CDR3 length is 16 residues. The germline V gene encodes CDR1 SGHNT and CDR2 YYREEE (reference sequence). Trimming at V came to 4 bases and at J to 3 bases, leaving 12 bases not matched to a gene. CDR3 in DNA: TGTGCCAGCAGCCCGAGAGGGGGCAGTTTAAAAGAGACCCAGTACTTC. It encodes CASSPRGGSLKETQYF.

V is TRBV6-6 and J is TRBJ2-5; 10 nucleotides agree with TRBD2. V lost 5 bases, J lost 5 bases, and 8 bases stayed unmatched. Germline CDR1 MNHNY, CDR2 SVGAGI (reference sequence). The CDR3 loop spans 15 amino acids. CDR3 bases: TGTGCCAGCAGTCGAGCGGGGGGGCCCGGTGAGACCCAGTACTTC. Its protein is CASSRAGGPGETQYF.

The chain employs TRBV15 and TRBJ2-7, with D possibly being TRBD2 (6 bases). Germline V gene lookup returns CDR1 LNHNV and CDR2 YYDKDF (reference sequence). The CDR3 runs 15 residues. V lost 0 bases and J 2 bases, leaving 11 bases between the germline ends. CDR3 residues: CATSRDHGGTYEQYF. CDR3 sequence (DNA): TGTGCCACCAGCAGAGATCACGGAGGGACCTACGAGCAGTACTTC.

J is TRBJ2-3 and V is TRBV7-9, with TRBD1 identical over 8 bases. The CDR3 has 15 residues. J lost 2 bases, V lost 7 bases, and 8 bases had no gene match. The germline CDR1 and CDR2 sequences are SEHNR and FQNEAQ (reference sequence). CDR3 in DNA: TGTGCCAGCAACCAAGGGGACAGGAACACAGATACGCAGTATTTT. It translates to CASNQGDRNTDTQYF. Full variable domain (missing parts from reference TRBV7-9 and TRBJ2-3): DTGVSQNPRHKITKRGQNVTFRCDPISEHNRLYWYRQTLGQGPEFLTYFQNEAQLEKSRLLSDRFSAERPKGSFSTLEIQRTEQGDSAMYLCASNQGDRNTDTQYFGPGTRLTVL.

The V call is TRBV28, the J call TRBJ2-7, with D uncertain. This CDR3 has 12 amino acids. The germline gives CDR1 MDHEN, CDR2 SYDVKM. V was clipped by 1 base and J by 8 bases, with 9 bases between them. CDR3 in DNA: TGTGCCAGCAGTTTATTGGGCTTGAAGCAGTACTTC. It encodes CASSLLGLKQYF.

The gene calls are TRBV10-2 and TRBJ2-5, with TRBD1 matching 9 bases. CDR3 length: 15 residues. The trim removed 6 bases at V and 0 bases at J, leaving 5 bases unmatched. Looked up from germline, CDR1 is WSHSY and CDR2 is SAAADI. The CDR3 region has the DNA TGCGCCAGCAGACCTGGGACAGGGTACCAAGAGACCCAGTACTTC. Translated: CASRPGTGYQETQYF.

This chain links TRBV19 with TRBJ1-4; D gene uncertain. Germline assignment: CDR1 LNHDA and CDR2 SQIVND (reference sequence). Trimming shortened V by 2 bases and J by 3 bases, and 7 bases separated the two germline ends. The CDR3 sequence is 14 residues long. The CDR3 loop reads CASSISVANEKLFF. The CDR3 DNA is TGTGCCAGTAGTATATCGGTGGCTAATGAAAAACTGTTTTTT.

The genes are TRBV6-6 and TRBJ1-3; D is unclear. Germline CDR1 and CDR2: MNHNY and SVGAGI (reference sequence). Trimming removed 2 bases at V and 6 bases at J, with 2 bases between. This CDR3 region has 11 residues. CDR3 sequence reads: CASSYQNTIYF. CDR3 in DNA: TGTGCCAGCAGTTACCAAAACACCATATATTTT.

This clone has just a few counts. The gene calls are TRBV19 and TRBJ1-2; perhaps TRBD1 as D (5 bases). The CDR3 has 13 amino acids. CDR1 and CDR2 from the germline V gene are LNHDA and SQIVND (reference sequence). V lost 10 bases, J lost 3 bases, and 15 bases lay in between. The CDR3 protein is CATLGGLYYGYTF. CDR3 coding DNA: TGTGCCACCCTCGGGGGTTTGTACTATGGCTACACCTTC.

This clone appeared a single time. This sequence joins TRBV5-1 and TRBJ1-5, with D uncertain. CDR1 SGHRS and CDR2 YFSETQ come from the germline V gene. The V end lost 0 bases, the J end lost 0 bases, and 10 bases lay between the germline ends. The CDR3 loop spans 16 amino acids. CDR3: CASSLVAEYSNQPQHF. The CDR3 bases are TGCGCCAGCAGCTTGGTAGCGGAGTATAGCAATCAGCCCCAGCATTTT.

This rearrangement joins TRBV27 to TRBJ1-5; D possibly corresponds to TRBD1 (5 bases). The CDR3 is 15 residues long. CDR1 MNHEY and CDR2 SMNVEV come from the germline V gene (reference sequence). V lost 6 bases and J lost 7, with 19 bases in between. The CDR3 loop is CASRALWGVEQPQHF. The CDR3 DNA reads TGTGCCAGCAGAGCCCTGTGGGGCGTAGAGCAGCCCCAGCATTTT.

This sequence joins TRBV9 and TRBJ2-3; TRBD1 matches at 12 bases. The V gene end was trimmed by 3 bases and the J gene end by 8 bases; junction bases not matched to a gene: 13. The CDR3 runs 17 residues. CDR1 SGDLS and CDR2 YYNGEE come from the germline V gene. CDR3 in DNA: TGTGCCAGCAGCGATCATCCGGGACAGGGGGCGGAGGGTACGCAGTATTTT. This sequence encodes CASSDHPGQGAEGTQYF. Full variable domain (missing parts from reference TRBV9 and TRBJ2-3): DSGVTQTPKHLITATGQRVTLRCSPRSGDLSVYWYQQSLDQGLQFLIQYYNGEERAKGNILERFSAQQFPDLHSELNLSSLELGDSALYFCASSDHPGQGAEGTQYFGPGTRLTVL.

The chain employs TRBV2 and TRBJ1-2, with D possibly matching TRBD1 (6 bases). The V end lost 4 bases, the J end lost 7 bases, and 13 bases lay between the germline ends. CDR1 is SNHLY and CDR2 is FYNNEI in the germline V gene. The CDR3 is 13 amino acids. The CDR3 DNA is TGTGCCAGCAGTGGGAAACAGGGTTTTGGCTACACCTTC. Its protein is CASSGKQGFGYTF.

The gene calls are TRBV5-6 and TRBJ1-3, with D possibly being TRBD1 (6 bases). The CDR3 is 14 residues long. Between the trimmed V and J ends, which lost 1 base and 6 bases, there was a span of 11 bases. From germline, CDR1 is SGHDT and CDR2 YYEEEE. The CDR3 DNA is TGTGCCAGCAGCTTGACAGGGAGGGCAAACACCATATATTTT. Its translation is CASSLTGRANTIYF.